Listed below are T cell receptor beta chains from one sample, sequenced in a study of blood T cell repertoires in COVID-19. The data were produced by immunoSEQ multiplex PCR, yet TCRdb's version contains in-frame clones alone and is incomplete. Here the sample spans 150,000 to 200,000 clones, about 84% being singletons. The sequenced sample consisted of peripheral blood. These receptors originate from a woman aged 25-40 years with acute or convalescent COVID-19. Both conserved end residues are part of each CDR3. A D gene is named only where the DNA matches it firmly. Expanded clones get a size class; other rows say once, few or many, or leave the size out.

DNA: TGTGCCAGTAGTATAGGGCTGCAGGGGACCTACGAGCAGTACTTC
CDR3: CASSIGLQGTYEQYF
size: NA
V: TRBV19
D: NA
J: TRBJ2-7

DNA: TGTGCCAGCAGCCCTATCTATGGCAGCGACCAAGAGACCCAGTACTTC
CDR3: CASSPIYGSDQETQYF
size: NA
V: TRBV6-2/TRBV6-3
D: NA
J: TRBJ2-5

DNA: TGTGCCAGCAGCCCAAATCGACTAGCCTCCGGGACCCAGTACTTC
CDR3: CASSPNRLASGTQYF
size: NA
V: TRBV3-1/TRBV3-2
D: TRBD2
J: TRBJ2-5

DNA: TGTGCCAGCAGCTTGAACGGCAGGAATGAAGCTTTCTTT
CDR3: CASSLNGRNEAFF
size: once
V: TRBV5-4
D: NA
J: TRBJ1-1

DNA: TGTGCCAGCAGCCGGGACAGCAACTACGAGCAGTACTTC
CDR3: CASSRDSNYEQYF
size: NA
V: TRBV9
D: TRBD1
J: TRBJ2-7

DNA: TGTGCCAGCAGCCCCACCTACTCAAGTACTGAAGCTTTCTTT
CDR3: CASSPTYSSTEAFF
size: NA
V: TRBV7-2
D: NA
J: TRBJ1-1

DNA: TGTGCCAGCATGAGGCAGCGCAATCAGCCCCAGCATTTT
CDR3: CASMRQRNQPQHF
size: NA
V: TRBV6-5
D: NA
J: TRBJ1-5

DNA: TGTGCCAGCAAGAGGGGGCCGGGGGAGACCCAGTACTTC
CDR3: CASKRGPGETQYF
size: NA
V: TRBV6-5
D: TRBD1
J: TRBJ2-5

DNA: TGTGCCAGCAGTGATTGGGACAGCCAGAATCAGCCCCAGCATTTT
CDR3: CASSDWDSQNQPQHF
size: NA
V: TRBV2
D: TRBD1
J: TRBJ1-5

DNA: TGCGCCAGCAGCCAAGATTCCGGGGAAGAGACCCAGTACTTC
CDR3: CASSQDSGEETQYF
size: NA
V: TRBV4-3
D: NA
J: TRBJ2-5

DNA: TGCAGCGTTGTAGGAGGGGGCGACTATGGCTACACCTTC
CDR3: CSVVGGGDYGYTF
size: NA
V: TRBV29-1
D: TRBD1
J: TRBJ1-2

DNA: TGTGCCAGCAGTCCCCAAGTAGCGGGAGCCAATGAGCAGTTCTTC
CDR3: CASSPQVAGANEQFF
size: once
V: TRBV27
D: TRBD2
J: TRBJ2-1

DNA: TGTGCCAGCAGCGCCAGTTTCTCGGGGAGTCAGCCCCAGCATTTT
CDR3: CASSASFSGSQPQHF
size: NA
V: TRBV9
D: NA
J: TRBJ1-5

DNA: TGTGCCAGCAGCTCCCGGAGCGGTAATGAAAAACTGTTTTTT
CDR3: CASSSRSGNEKLFF
size: NA
V: TRBV7-2
D: NA
J: TRBJ1-4

DNA: TGTGCCAGCCAGACGGGGGGATCGAATTACGAGCAGTACTTC
CDR3: CASQTGGSNYEQYF
size: NA
V: TRBV6-5
D: TRBD2
J: TRBJ2-7

DNA: TGTGCCAGCAGCCTACTGGGTCAGGGGGCTTTGGGTGAAGCTTTCTTT
CDR3: CASSLLGQGALGEAFF
size: once
V: TRBV7-2
D: TRBD1
J: TRBJ1-1

DNA: TGTGCCAGCTCGGACAGCCAAGAGACCCAGTACTTC
CDR3: CASSDSQETQYF
size: NA
V: TRBV27
D: NA
J: TRBJ2-5